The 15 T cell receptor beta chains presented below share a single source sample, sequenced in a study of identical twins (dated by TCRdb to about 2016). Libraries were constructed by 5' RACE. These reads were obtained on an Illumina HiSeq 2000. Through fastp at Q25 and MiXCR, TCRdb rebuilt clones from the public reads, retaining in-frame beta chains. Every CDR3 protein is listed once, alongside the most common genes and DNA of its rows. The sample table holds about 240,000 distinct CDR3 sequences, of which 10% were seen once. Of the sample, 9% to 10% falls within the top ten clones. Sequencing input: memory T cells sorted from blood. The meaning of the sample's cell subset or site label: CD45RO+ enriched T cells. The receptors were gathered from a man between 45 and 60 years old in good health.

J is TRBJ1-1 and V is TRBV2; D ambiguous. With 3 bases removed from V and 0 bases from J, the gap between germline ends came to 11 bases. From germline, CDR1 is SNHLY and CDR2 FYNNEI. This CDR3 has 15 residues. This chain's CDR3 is CASSESPGMNTEAFF. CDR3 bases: TGTGCCAGCAGTGAGTCGCCAGGAATGAACACTGAAGCTTTCTTT.

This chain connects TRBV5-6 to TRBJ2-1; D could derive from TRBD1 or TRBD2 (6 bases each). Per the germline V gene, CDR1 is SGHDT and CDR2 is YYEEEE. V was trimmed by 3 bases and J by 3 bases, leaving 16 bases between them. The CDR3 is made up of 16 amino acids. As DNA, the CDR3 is TGTGCCAGCAGCTCCCTAGGGGGAGCGGGCTACAATGAGCAGTTCTTC. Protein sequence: CASSSLGGAGYNEQFF.

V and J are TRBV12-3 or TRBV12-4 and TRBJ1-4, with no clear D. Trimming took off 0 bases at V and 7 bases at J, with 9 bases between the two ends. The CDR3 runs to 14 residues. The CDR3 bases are TGTGCCAGCAGTTTAGCGTACGGGGTTGAAAAACTGTTTTTT. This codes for CASSLAYGVEKLFF.

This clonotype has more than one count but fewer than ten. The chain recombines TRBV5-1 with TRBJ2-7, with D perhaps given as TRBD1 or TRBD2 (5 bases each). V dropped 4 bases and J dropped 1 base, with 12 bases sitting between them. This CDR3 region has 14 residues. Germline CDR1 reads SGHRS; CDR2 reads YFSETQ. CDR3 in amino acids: CASSVKGPSYEQYF. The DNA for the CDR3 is TGCGCCAGCAGCGTTAAGGGACCATCCTACGAGCAGTACTTC. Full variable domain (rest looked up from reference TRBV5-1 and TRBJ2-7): KAGVTQTPRYLIKTRGQQVTLSCSPISGHRSVSWYQQTPGQGLQFLFEYFSETQRNKGNFPGRFSGRQFSNSRSEMNVSTLELGDSALYLCASSVKGPSYEQYFGPGTRLTVT.

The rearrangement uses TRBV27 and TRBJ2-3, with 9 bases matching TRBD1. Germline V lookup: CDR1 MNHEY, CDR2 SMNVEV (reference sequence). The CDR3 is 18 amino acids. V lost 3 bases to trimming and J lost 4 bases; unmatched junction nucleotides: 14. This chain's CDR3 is CASSLSNRGRGAPDTQYF. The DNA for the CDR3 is TGTGCCAGCAGTTTGTCGAACAGGGGGCGCGGGGCGCCAGATACGCAGTATTTT.

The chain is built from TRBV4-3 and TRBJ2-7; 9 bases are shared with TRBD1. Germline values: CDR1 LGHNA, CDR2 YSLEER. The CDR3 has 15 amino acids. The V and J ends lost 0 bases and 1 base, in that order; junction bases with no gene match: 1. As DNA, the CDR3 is TGCGCCAGCAGCCAAGAACAGGGGGCTTCCTACGAGCAGTACTTC. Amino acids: CASSQEQGASYEQYF.

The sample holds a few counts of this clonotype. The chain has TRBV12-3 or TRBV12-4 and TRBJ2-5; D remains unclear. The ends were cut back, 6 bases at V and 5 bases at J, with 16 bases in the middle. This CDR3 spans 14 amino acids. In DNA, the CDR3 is TGTGCCAGCAGCCCCAGTTGGGGTTTCGAGACCCAGTACTTC. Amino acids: CASSPSWGFETQYF.

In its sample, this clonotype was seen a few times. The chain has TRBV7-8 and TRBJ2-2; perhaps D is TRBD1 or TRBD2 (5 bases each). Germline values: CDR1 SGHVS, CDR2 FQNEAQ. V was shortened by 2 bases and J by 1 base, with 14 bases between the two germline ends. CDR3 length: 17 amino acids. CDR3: CASSLFFQGRNTGELFF. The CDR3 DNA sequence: TGTGCCAGCAGCTTATTCTTCCAGGGACGGAACACCGGGGAGCTGTTTTTT. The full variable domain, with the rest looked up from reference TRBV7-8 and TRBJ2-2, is GAGVSQSPRYKVAKRGQDVALRCDPISGHVSLFWYQQALGQGPEFLTYFQNEAQLDKSGLPSDRFFAERPEGSVSTLKIQRTQQEDSAVYLCASSLFFQGRNTGELFFGEGSRLTVL.

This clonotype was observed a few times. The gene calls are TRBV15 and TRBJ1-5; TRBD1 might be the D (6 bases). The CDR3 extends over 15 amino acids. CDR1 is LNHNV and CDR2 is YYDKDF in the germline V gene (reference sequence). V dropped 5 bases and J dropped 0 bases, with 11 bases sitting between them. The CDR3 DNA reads TGTGCCACCAGCTTAACAGGGTATAGCAATCAGCCCCAGCATTTT. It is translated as CATSLTGYSNQPQHF.

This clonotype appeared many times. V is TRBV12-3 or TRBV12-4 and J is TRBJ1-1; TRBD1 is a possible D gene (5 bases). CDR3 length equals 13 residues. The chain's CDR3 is CADSVGANTEAFF. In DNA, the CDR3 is TGTGCAGACAGTGTGGGCGCGAACACTGAAGCTTTCTTT.

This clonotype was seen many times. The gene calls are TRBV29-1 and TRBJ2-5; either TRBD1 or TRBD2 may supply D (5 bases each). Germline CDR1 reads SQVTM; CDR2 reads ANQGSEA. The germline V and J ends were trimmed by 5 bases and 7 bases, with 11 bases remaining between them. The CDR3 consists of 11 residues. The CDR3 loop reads CSVQKGRTQYF. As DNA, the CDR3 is TGCAGCGTTCAAAAGGGACGGACCCAGTACTTC.

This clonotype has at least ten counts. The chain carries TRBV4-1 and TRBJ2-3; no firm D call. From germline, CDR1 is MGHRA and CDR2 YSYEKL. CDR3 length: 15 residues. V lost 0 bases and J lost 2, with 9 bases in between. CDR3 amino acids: CASSQEGRYTDTQYF. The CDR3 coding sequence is TGCGCCAGCAGCCAAGAAGGCAGGTACACAGATACGCAGTATTTT.

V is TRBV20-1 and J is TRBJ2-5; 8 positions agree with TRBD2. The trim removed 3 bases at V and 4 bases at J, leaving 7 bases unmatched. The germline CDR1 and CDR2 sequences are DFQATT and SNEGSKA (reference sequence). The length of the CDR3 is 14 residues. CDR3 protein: CSARSAGGGETQYF. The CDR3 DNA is TGCAGTGCTAGGTCGGCGGGAGGTGGAGAGACCCAGTACTTC.

The CDR3 coding sequence is TGTGCCAGCAGCTTAGATAGGACCCAGGGGAATTCTCGCGAGCAGTACTTC. Encoded protein: CASSLDRTQGNSREQYF. This chain connects TRBV11-2 to TRBJ2-7, with D tentatively TRBD1 (6 bases). Trimming stripped 0 bases from V and 6 bases from J, with 21 bases between. CDR1 is SGHAT and CDR2 is FQNNGV in the germline V gene. The CDR3 runs 17 residues.

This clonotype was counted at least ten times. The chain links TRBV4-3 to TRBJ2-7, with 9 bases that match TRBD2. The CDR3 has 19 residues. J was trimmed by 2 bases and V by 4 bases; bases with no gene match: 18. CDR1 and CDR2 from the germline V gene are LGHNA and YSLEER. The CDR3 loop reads CASSRTTSGGSLTTYEQYF. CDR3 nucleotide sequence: TGCGCCAGCAGCCGCACGACTAGCGGAGGTTCCCTTACCACCTACGAGCAGTACTTC.